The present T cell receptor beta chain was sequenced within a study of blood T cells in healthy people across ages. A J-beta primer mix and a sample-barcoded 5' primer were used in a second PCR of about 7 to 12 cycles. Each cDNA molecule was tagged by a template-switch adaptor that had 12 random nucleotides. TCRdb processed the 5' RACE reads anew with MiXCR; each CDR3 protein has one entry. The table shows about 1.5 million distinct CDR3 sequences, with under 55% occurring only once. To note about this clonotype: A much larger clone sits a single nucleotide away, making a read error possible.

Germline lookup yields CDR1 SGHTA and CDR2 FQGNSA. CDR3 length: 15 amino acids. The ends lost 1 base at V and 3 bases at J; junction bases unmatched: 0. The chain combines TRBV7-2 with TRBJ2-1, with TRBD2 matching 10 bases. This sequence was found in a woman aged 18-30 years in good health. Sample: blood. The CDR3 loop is CASSLEREGYNEQFF. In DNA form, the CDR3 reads TGTGCCAGCAGCTTAGAGCGGGAGGGCTACAATGAGCAGTTCTTC.